These T cell receptor beta chains were read from a single sample in a study of metastatic and nonmetastatic thyroid tumors. With MiXCR, TCRdb reprocessed the PCR reads. This sample has about 85,000 clones, with about 9.1% found just once. Sequencing input: blood. These receptors were taken from a female donor with papillary thyroid cancer or a benign thyroid nodule (not recorded which). Some clones in this sample may be carry-over from other donors' samples. The CDR3 runs from the conserved cysteine through the conserved F or W.

v_call: TRBV5-1; j_call: TRBJ1-4; cdr3_aa: CASSSRDRGGEKLFF
v_call: TRBV2; j_call: TRBJ2-2; cdr3_aa: CASSETGTGRASGELFF
v_call: TRBV6-1; j_call: TRBJ2-7; cdr3_aa: CASSAGHSYEQYF
v_call: TRBV6-1; j_call: TRBJ2-7; cdr3_aa: CASMGSSEQYF
v_call: TRBV2; j_call: TRBJ2-7; cdr3_aa: CASSSGTETYEQYF
v_call: TRBV30; j_call: TRBJ1-1; cdr3_aa: CAWIYNMDTEAFF
v_call: TRBV6-2/TRBV6-3; j_call: TRBJ2-1; cdr3_aa: CASSPYDEQFF
v_call: TRBV11-1; j_call: TRBJ1-3; cdr3_aa: CASSVDTYSGNTIYF
v_call: TRBV12-3/TRBV12-4; j_call: TRBJ1-4; cdr3_aa: CASSPLTPEKLFF
v_call: TRBV6-1; j_call: TRBJ1-2; cdr3_aa: CASTPLGTANNYGYTF
v_call: TRBV14; j_call: TRBJ1-2; cdr3_aa: CASSQGLRGYGYTF
v_call: TRBV20-1; j_call: TRBJ1-6; cdr3_aa: CSARDAQTGGESPLHF
v_call: TRBV20-1; j_call: TRBJ1-1; cdr3_aa: CSARDQGRGRGTEAFF
v_call: TRBV9; j_call: TRBJ2-5; cdr3_aa: CASSVEDRQETQYF
v_call: TRBV5-1; j_call: TRBJ2-6; cdr3_aa: CASSLGQGWAGANVLTF
v_call: TRBV28; j_call: TRBJ2-1; cdr3_aa: CARNLSIGAPGINEQFF
v_call: TRBV12-5; j_call: TRBJ2-3; cdr3_aa: CASGLQGTSTDTQYF
v_call: TRBV20-1; j_call: TRBJ2-5; cdr3_aa: CSARDDPGGPDETQYF
v_call: TRBV20-1; j_call: TRBJ2-3; cdr3_aa: CSARTLAGGYTDTQYF
v_call: TRBV2; j_call: TRBJ1-4; cdr3_aa: CASNLEPRLEKLFF
v_call: TRBV25-1; j_call: TRBJ2-7; cdr3_aa: CASSNLDRGQYF
v_call: TRBV10-3; j_call: TRBJ1-2; cdr3_aa: CATRGGGDGYTF
v_call: TRBV27; j_call: TRBJ2-7; cdr3_aa: CASSLGLIYEQYF
v_call: TRBV5-1; j_call: TRBJ2-5; cdr3_aa: CASSRLQQETQYF
v_call: TRBV29-1; j_call: TRBJ1-2; cdr3_aa: CSVGQGGYTF
v_call: TRBV20-1; j_call: TRBJ2-7; cdr3_aa: CSARGGARDYEQYF
v_call: TRBV3-1; j_call: TRBJ2-4; cdr3_aa: CASSQGGLNIQYF
v_call: TRBV2; j_call: TRBJ2-3; cdr3_aa: CASSGKGLAVDTQYF